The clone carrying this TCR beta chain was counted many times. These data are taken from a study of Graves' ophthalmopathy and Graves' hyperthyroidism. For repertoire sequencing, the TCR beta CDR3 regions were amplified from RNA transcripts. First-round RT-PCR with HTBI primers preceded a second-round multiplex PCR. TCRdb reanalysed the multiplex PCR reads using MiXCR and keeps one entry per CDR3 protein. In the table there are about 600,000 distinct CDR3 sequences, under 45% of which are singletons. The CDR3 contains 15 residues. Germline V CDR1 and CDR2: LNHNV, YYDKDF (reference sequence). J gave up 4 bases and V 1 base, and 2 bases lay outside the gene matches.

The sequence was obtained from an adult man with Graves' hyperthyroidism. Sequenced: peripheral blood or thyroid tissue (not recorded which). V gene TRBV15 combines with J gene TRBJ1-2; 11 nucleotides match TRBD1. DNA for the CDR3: TGTGCCACCAGCAGAGTCGGACAGGGGGCCTATGGCTACACCTTC. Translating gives CATSRVGQGAYGYTF.